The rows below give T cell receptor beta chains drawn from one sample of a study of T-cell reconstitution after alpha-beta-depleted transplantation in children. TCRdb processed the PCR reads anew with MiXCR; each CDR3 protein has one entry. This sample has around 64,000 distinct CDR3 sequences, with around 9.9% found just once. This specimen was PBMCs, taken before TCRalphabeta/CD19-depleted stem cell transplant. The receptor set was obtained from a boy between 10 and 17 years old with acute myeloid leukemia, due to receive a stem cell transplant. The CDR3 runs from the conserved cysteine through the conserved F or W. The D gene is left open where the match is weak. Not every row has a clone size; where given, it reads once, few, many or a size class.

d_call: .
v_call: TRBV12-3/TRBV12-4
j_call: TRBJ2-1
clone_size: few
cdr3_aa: CASSRDGDNEQFF
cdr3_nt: TGTGCCAGCAGCCGTGACGGAGACAATGAGCAGTTCTTC

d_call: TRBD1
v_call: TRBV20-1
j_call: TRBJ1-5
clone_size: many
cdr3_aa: CSARADRGRLSNQPQHF
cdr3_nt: TGCAGTGCTCGCGCCGACAGGGGGCGTTTAAGCAATCAGCCCCAGCATTTT

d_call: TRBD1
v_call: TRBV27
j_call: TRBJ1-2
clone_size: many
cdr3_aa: CASRGQTQGYGYTF
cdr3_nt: TGTGCCAGCAGGGGACAGACTCAGGGCTATGGCTACACCTTC

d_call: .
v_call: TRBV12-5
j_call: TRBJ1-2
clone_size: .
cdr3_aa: CASGLDRVGYTF
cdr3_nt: TGTGCTAGTGGTTTGGACAGGGTTGGCTACACCTTC

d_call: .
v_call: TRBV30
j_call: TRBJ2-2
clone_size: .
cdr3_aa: CAWSVGRGGELFF
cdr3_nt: TGTGCCTGGAGTGTCGGGCGGGGCGGGGAGCTGTTTTTT

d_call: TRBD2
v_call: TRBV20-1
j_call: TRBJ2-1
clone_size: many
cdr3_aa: CSALPPLGLAGGNEQFF
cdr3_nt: TGCAGTGCCCTGCCACCCCTCGGACTAGCGGGGGGCAATGAGCAGTTCTTC

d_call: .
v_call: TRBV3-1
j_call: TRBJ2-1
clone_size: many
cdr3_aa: CASSKDGTLNEQFF
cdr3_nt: TGTGCCAGCAGCAAGGACGGTACCCTCAATGAGCAGTTCTTC

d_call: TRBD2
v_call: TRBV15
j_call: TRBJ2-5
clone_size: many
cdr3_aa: CATSRPRTSGKTQYF
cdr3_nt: TGTGCCACCAGCAGACCTCGGACTAGCGGAAAGACCCAGTACTTC

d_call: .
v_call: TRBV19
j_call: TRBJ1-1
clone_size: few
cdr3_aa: CTPGAENTEAFF
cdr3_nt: TGCACCCCGGGGGCTGAGAACACTGAAGCTTTCTTT

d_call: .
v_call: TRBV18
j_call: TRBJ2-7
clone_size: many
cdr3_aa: CASSPQGTSQNEQYF
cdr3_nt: TGTGCCAGCTCACCCCAGGGGACTTCACAGAACGAGCAGTACTTC

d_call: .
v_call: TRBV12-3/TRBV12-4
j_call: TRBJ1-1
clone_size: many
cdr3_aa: CASSFGPQAFF
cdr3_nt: TGTGCCAGCAGTTTCGGTCCACAAGCTTTCTTT

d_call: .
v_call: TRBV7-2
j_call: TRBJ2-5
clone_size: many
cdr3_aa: CASSLGGAAETQYF
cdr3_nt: TGTGCCAGCAGCCTGGGGGGGGCGGCGGAGACCCAGTACTTC

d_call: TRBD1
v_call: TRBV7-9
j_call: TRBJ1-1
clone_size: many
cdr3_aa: CASSLFRDRGRAFF
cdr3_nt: TGTGCCAGCAGCTTATTCCGGGACAGGGGTCGGGCTTTCTTT